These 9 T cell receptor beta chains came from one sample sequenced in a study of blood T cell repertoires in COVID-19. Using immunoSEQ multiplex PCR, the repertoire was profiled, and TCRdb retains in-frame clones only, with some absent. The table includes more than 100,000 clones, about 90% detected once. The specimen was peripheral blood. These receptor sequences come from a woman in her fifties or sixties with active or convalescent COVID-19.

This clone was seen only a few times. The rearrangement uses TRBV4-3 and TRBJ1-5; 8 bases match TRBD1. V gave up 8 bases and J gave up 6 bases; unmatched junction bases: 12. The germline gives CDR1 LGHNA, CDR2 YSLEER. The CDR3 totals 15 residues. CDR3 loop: CASALGAGGSQPQHF. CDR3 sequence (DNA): TGCGCCAGCGCATTGGGGGCAGGGGGCAGTCAGCCCCAGCATTTT.

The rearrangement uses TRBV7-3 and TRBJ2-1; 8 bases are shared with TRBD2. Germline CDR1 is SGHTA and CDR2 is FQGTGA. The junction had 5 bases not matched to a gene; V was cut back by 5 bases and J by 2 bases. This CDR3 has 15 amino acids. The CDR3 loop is CASSPTSGPYNEQFF. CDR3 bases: TGTGCCAGCAGCCCTACTAGCGGCCCCTACAATGAGCAGTTCTTC.

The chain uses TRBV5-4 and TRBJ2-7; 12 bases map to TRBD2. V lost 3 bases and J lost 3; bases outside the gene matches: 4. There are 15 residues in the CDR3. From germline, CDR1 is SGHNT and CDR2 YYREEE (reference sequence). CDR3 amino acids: CASSSTLAGGYEQYF. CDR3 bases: TGTGCCAGCAGCTCCACACTAGCGGGAGGCTACGAGCAGTACTTC.

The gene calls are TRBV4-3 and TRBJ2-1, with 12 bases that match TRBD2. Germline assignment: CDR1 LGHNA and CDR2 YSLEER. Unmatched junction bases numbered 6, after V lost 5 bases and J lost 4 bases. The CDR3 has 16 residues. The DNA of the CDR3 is TGCGCCAGCAGCTCTCAGACTAGCGGGAGTTACAATGAGCAGTTCTTC. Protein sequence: CASSSQTSGSYNEQFF.

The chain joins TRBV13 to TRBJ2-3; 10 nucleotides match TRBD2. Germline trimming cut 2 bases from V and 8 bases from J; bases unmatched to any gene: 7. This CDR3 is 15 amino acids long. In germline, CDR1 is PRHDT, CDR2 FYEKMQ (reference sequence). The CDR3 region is CASSLRGLATGTQYF. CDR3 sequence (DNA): TGTGCCAGCAGCTTACGGGGACTAGCGACCGGTACGCAGTATTTT.

The CDR3, as DNA: TGCGCCAGCAGTTCCCCTCGCGGGGCTGGAAACACCATATATTTT. Translating it yields CASSSPRGAGNTIYF. The gene calls are TRBV23-1 and TRBJ1-3; D is ambiguous. TRBV23-1 is known as an ORF, though its function is uncertain. The CDR3 is 15 amino acids. The V end was cut by 5 bases, the J end by 2 bases, with 13 bases between.

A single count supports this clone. The chain's CDR3 is CASSLYRDYEQYF. The DNA for the CDR3 is TGTGCCAGCAGCTTATACAGAGACTACGAGCAGTACTTC. The chain combines TRBV7-3 with TRBJ2-7; D is undetermined. Between the trimmed V and J ends, which lost 2 bases and 3 bases, there was a span of 8 bases. Germline V CDR1 and CDR2: SGHTA, FQGTGA. The CDR3 contains 13 residues.

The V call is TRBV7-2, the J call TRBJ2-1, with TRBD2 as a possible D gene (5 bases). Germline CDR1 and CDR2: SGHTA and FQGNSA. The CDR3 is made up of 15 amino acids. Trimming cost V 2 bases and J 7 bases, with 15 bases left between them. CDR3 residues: CASSLRGLNLNEQFF. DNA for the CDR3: TGTGCCAGCAGCTTAAGAGGACTCAACCTTAATGAGCAGTTCTTC.

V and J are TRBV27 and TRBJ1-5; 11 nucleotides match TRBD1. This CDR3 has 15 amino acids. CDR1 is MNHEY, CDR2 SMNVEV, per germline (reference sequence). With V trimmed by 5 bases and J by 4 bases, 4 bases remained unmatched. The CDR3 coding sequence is TGTGCCAGCAGTCCCGGGACAGGGGGGAATCAGCCCCAGCATTTT. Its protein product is CASSPGTGGNQPQHF.